These T cell receptor beta chains were read from a single sample in a study of blood T cell repertoires in COVID-19. Generated by immunoSEQ multiplex PCR, the TCRdb table keeps only in-frame clones and is missing some. This table has 150,000 to 200,000 clones, about 82% appearing once. Sequencing was carried out using peripheral blood. Source of these receptors: a woman aged 25 to 39 with acute or convalescent COVID-19. CDR3s include the opening cysteine and the closing phenylalanine or tryptophan. A D gene is named only where the DNA matches it firmly. Clone sizes are given selectively: once, few, many, or a class where the clone is expanded.

clone_size j_call d_call v_call cdr3_nt cdr3_aa
. TRBJ2-2 . TRBV11-2 TGTGCCAGCAGCACCACTAGCATCGGGGAGCTGTTTTTT CASSTTSIGELFF
few TRBJ2-1 . TRBV11-2 TGTGCCAGCAGCTTAATTGAAATCACAGGGCCCAATGAGCAGTTCTTC CASSLIEITGPNEQFF
. TRBJ2-7 TRBD1 TRBV28 TGTGCCAGCAGTTTACCTAGGGACAGCCCCTACGAGCAGTACTTC CASSLPRDSPYEQYF
. TRBJ2-1 TRBD2 TRBV18 TGTGCCAGCTCACCGGGACTAGCGGGGTTTGATGAGCAGTTCTTC CASSPGLAGFDEQFF
. TRBJ2-5 . TRBV5-1 TGCGCCAGCAGCTCGGACGGGAAGCAAGAGACCCAGTACTTC CASSSDGKQETQYF
. TRBJ1-6 . TRBV18 TGTGCCAGTACCCTGACAGACAATTCACCCCTCCACTTT CASTLTDNSPLHF
. TRBJ1-4 TRBD1 TRBV5-5 TGTGCCAGCAGCAGATCGGGACAGGTCGATGAAAAACTGTTTTTT CASSRSGQVDEKLFF
. TRBJ1-4 . TRBV7-6 TGTGCCAGCAGCTTAGTGGGCGTAGGGAGAACTAATGAAAAACTGTTTTTT CASSLVGVGRTNEKLFF
. TRBJ1-1 . TRBV7-9 TGTGCCAGCAGCTCTCCCGGGATAGCTTTTGAAGCTTTCTTT CASSSPGIAFEAFF
. TRBJ2-5 TRBD1 TRBV5-8 TGTGCCAGCAGCTCGGAGACGGACAGGCAAGAGACCCAGTACTTC CASSSETDRQETQYF
. TRBJ2-1 . TRBV18 TGTGCCAGCTCACCCCGGGGGGCGCCCTACAATGAGCAGTTCTTC CASSPRGAPYNEQFF
. TRBJ1-3 . TRBV18 TGTGCCAGCTCACCAGAGGGAACTGGAAACACCATATATTTT CASSPEGTGNTIYF
few TRBJ1-4 TRBD1 TRBV6-1 TGTGCCAGCAGCGAAGGGACAGGGGGTAATGAAAAACTGTTTTTT CASSEGTGGNEKLFF
. TRBJ2-2 . TRBV28 TGTGCCAGCAGTCTACTAGCTAGGAGGGCCATTCCCGGGGAGCTGTTTTTT CASSLLARRAIPGELFF
. TRBJ1-1 . TRBV5-1 TGCGCCAGCAGCAGGGGCACTGAAGCTTTCTTT CASSRGTEAFF
. TRBJ1-2 . TRBV7-8 TGTGCCAGCAGCTTAGCGGGGGGACGGGGGACTAACTATGGCTACACCTTC CASSLAGGRGTNYGYTF
. TRBJ2-7 . TRBV5-8 TGTGCCAGCAGCGGGCCCTACGAGCAGTACTTC CASSGPYEQYF
. TRBJ1-2 TRBD1 TRBV2 TGTGCCAGCAGCGCCTGGGGGGACAGGCCGCCAAACGACTATGGCTACACCTTC CASSAWGDRPPNDYGYTF
. TRBJ1-5 TRBD1 TRBV3-1/TRBV3-2 TGTGCCAGCAGCCCCGGGGGACAGGTAATGGTCCAGCCCCAGCATTTT CASSPGGQVMVQPQHF
. TRBJ1-5 TRBD1 TRBV27 TGTGCCAGCACCCCCCTGGGAAGACAGGGGCTCGGTCAGCCCCAGCATTTT CASTPLGRQGLGQPQHF
once TRBJ2-4 . TRBV7-3 TGTGCCAGCAGCTTAGGGTGCGGGATTGGGCAGGGGGACATTCAGTACTTC CASSLGCGIGQGDIQYF
once TRBJ2-1 TRBD1 TRBV5-1 TGCGCCAGCGGGACAGGGACTTCCCAATACAATGAGCAGTTCTTC CASGTGTSQYNEQFF